The 26 T cell receptor beta chains presented below share a single source sample, sequenced in a study of monozygotic twins with inflammatory bowel disease. From its re-call of the 5' RACE reads, TCRdb lists each CDR3 protein once, without DNA. The specimen's table records 150,000 or so distinct CDR3 sequences. Sequencing used blood. The receptors derive from a human donor with ulcerative colitis or Crohn's disease, or a healthy co-twin of an affected twin (not recorded which).

The chain is built from TRBV6-6 and TRBJ1-1. The CDR3 runs to 14 residues. From germline, CDR1 is MNHNY and CDR2 SVGAGI (reference sequence). The CDR3 loop reads CASSYRQVNTEAFF.

This chain joins TRBV10-3 and TRBJ2-2; TCRdb calls TRBD1, which cannot be checked without DNA. Germline V CDR1 and CDR2: ENHRY, SYGVKD. There are 19 residues in the CDR3. The CDR3 sequence is CAINSPGDRSGSNTGELFF.

This rearrangement joins TRBV6-5 to TRBJ2-3; TCRdb's D call, TRBD2, is unchecked because there is no DNA. The CDR3 is made up of 13 amino acids. The germline CDR1 and CDR2 sequences are MNHEY and SVGAGI. CDR3 sequence: CASSYGGEDTQYF.

V and J are TRBV6-1 and TRBJ2-2. The CDR3 has 15 amino acids. Germline-derived CDR1 and CDR2 are MNHNS and SASEGT. The CDR3 protein is CASTKRSSDTGELFF.

The V gene is TRBV12-3 or TRBV12-4, the J gene TRBJ1-1; TCRdb names TRBD1, which stays unverified in the absence of DNA. This CDR3 has 15 amino acids. CDR3 sequence reads: CASRRRGHPNTEAFF.

V gene TRBV6-5 combines with J gene TRBJ1-1; TCRdb outputs TRBD1, but without DNA this stays unchecked. In germline, CDR1 is MNHEY, CDR2 SVGAGI. The CDR3 extends over 14 amino acids. The CDR3 spells CASSYGGMGTEAFF.

The rearrangement joins TRBV27 to TRBJ1-5; there is no DNA to check the TCRdb D call of TRBD1. The CDR3 runs to 14 residues. From germline, CDR1 is MNHEY and CDR2 SMNVEV (reference sequence). CDR3 loop: CASSLTGANQPQHF.

The chain carries TRBV18 and TRBJ2-7. The CDR3 is made up of 14 amino acids. The V gene's germline CDR1 is KGHSH and CDR2 LQKENI. The CDR3 loop is CASSPPGRTYEQYF.

This chain links TRBV28 with TRBJ2-7; checking the TCRdb D call of TRBD1 is not possible without DNA. The length of the CDR3 is 15 residues. The germline V gene has CDR1 MDHEN and CDR2 SYDVKM. This CDR3 reads CASSLGQGASYEQYF.

This sequence joins TRBV19 and TRBJ1-2; TCRdb calls TRBD1, which cannot be checked without DNA. CDR3 length: 16 residues. The germline gives CDR1 LNHDA, CDR2 SQIVND (reference sequence). CDR3 region: CASSMLGAGGNYGYTF. Supplemented by reference TRBV19 and TRBJ1-2, the full variable domain reads DGGITQSPKYLFRKEGQNVTLSCEQNLNHDAMYWYRQDPGQGLRLIYYSQIVNDFQKGDIAEGYSVSREKKESFPLTVTSAQKNPTAFYLCASSMLGAGGNYGYTFGSGTRLTVV.

V and J are TRBV13 and TRBJ2-1; TCRdb names TRBD1, which stays unverified in the absence of DNA. Per the germline V gene, CDR1 is PRHDT and CDR2 is FYEKMQ (reference sequence). This CDR3 has 15 amino acids. Here the CDR3 reads CASSLTQVAYNEQFF.

The chain couples TRBV30 to TRBJ1-1; lacking DNA, the TRBD1 call made by TCRdb goes unchecked. Looked up from germline, CDR1 is GTSNPN and CDR2 is SVGIG (reference sequence). This CDR3 is built from 11 residues. The chain's CDR3 is CAWSRGAGTFF. The complete variable domain, with remaining parts taken from reference TRBV30 and TRBJ1-1, reads SQTIHQWPATLVQPVGSPLSLECTVEGTSNPNLYWYRQAAGRGLQLLFYSVGIGQISSEVPQNLSASRPQDRQFILSSKKLLLSDSGFYLCAWSRGAGTFFGQGTRLTVV.

The chain carries TRBV29-1 and TRBJ1-2; TCRdb's D call, TRBD1, is unchecked because there is no DNA. Germline lookup yields CDR1 SQVTM and CDR2 ANQGSEA. The CDR3 loop spans 14 amino acids. Here the CDR3 reads CSTFSGQASDGYTF.

CDR3 protein: CASSFVGGASTDTQYF. J is TRBJ2-3 and V is TRBV7-2. Germline-derived CDR1 and CDR2 are SGHTA and FQGNSA. The length of the CDR3 is 16 residues.

CDR3 protein: CSASGIQGENQPQHF. The rearrangement uses TRBV20-1 and TRBJ1-5; the D call of TRBD1 rests on TCRdb alone, since no DNA is present to check it. In germline, CDR1 is DFQATT, CDR2 SNEGSKA (reference sequence). The CDR3 extends over 15 amino acids.

This chain connects TRBV4-3 to TRBJ2-7; checking the TCRdb D call of TRBD2 is not possible without DNA. Germline-derived CDR1 and CDR2 are LGHNA and YSLEER. The CDR3 runs to 15 residues. The CDR3 region is CASSPRREPSYEQYF.

V is TRBV18 and J is TRBJ1-2. Germline-derived CDR1 and CDR2 are KGHSH and LQKENI. This CDR3 has 13 residues. The CDR3 sequence: CASSRGTDYGYTF.

The gene calls are TRBV28 and TRBJ2-7; TCRdb's assignment of TRBD1 cannot be checked, as there is no DNA. CDR3 size: 16 residues. CDR1 is MDHEN, CDR2 SYDVKM, per germline. This chain's CDR3 is CASSSPTDFLTHEQYF. Drawing the rest from reference TRBV28 and TRBJ2-7, the complete variable domain is DVKVTQSSRYLVKRTGEKVFLECVQDMDHENMFWYRQDPGLGLRLIYFSYDVKMKEKGDIPEGYSVSREKKERFSLILESASTNQTSMYLCASSSPTDFLTHEQYFGPGTRLTVT.

The chain is built from TRBV19 and TRBJ1-1; TCRdb reports TRBD1, a call that lacks DNA to check it against. Germline V lookup: CDR1 LNHDA, CDR2 SQIVND (reference sequence). This CDR3 contains 12 residues. This CDR3 reads CATRQGGTEAFF.

This chain's CDR3 is CASSHQRRGRGDEQFF. V is TRBV14 and J is TRBJ2-1; with no DNA, the TCRdb D assignment of TRBD1 cannot be verified. The CDR3 length is 16 residues. The germline V gene has CDR1 SGHDN and CDR2 FVKESK.

The genes are TRBV20-1 and TRBJ2-3; TCRdb indicates TRBD2, and absent DNA this call remains unverified. Germline V gene data show CDR1 as DFQATT and CDR2 as SNEGSKA (reference sequence). The CDR3 extends over 14 amino acids. The CDR3 here is CSARRGAWADTQYF.

V usage is TRBV20-1 and J usage is TRBJ2-1; there is no DNA to check the TCRdb D call of TRBD2. This CDR3 comprises 14 residues. Per the germline V gene, CDR1 is DFQATT and CDR2 is SNEGSKA (reference sequence). The CDR3 loop is CSARGGTSRLEQFF.

This sequence joins TRBV24-1 and TRBJ2-1; TCRdb returns TRBD2, unconfirmable since there is no DNA. CDR1 is KGHDR and CDR2 is SFDVKD in the germline V gene. This CDR3 contains 15 residues. The CDR3 region is CATSDGTSGSHEQFF.

The V call is TRBV5-1, the J call TRBJ1-4; no DNA is available, so the TRBD1 call from TCRdb remains unchecked. This CDR3 is 15 amino acids long. The germline V gene encodes CDR1 SGHRS and CDR2 YFSETQ. The CDR3 reads CASSLAAGAGEKLFF.

The chain joins TRBV10-3 to TRBJ2-2. Germline CDR1 reads ENHRY; CDR2 reads SYGVKD. CDR3 length equals 11 residues. This chain's CDR3 is CAISAAGELFF.

The CDR3 loop is CASRRGGLADSTDTQYF. The rearrangement links TRBV5-1 to TRBJ2-3; the TCRdb D gene call, TRBD1, has no DNA to confirm it. CDR1 is SGHRS and CDR2 is YFSETQ in the germline V gene. CDR3 length: 17 amino acids.